The 2 T cell receptor beta chains presented below share a single source sample, sequenced in a study of blood T cells in healthy people across ages. A J-beta primer mix and a sample-barcoded 5' primer were used in a second PCR of about 7 to 11 cycles. TCRdb independently ran MiXCR on the 5' RACE reads; one entry per CDR3 protein. The sample carries about 1.6 million distinct CDR3 sequences, about 32% recorded once. The sequenced sample consisted of blood. The receptors shown here come from a woman younger than 45 in good health.

This clonotype was recorded a few times. A much larger clone lies a single base off, so this may be a read error. The chain is built from TRBV20-1 and TRBJ2-1; 11 bases fit TRBD2. CDR1 and CDR2 from the germline V gene are DFQATT and SNEGSKA (reference sequence). Losses at the gene ends were 7 bases for V and 2 bases for J; bases not matched to a gene: 7. This CDR3 is 15 amino acids long. CDR3 amino acids: CSVGASGRPYNEQFF. The CDR3 DNA reads TGCAGTGTCGGGGCTAGCGGGAGGCCCTACAATGAGCAGTTCTTC.

This rearrangement joins TRBV20-1 to TRBJ2-7; D may be TRBD1 (5 bases). V lost 2 bases, J lost 1 base, and 18 bases lay in between. The CDR3 sequence is 16 residues long. Germline V lookup: CDR1 DFQATT, CDR2 SNEGSKA (reference sequence). This chain's CDR3 is CSARKTGMSVSYEQYF. Here the CDR3 DNA reads TGCAGTGCTAGAAAAACAGGAATGTCGGTGTCCTACGAGCAGTACTTC.